This T cell receptor beta chain was observed in a study of Graves' ophthalmopathy and Graves' hyperthyroidism. Study results and limitations: The model achieved 55% to 71% sensitivity and roughly 72% specificity for ophthalmopathy progression.

This clonotype was picked up a small number of times. What it binds is unknown. Uncontrolled infections, other autoimmune diseases, pregnancy or lactation barred patients from enrollment. The authors amplified TCR beta CDR3 regions, and they did so from RNA transcripts for repertoire sequencing. Scientists carried out first-round RT-PCR using HTBI primers and then a second-round multiplex PCR. MiXCR, run by TCRdb on the multiplex PCR reads, gives a single entry per CDR3 protein. Of almost 750,000 distinct CDR3 sequences in the sample, roughly 40% were seen once. The junction had 14 bases not matched to a gene; V was cut back by 9 bases and J by 5 bases. The germline gives CDR1 SGHAT, CDR2 FQDESV (reference sequence). This CDR3 region has 15 residues.

The sequence was collected from an adult man with Graves' ophthalmopathy. Sequencing was carried out using peripheral blood. The V call is TRBV11-1, the J call TRBJ2-7; 9 bases align to TRBD1. Here the CDR3 DNA reads TGTGCCAGTAGTGTACCGGGACAGGGCGTCAACGAGCAGTACTTC. Translated: CASSVPGQGVNEQYF.